Listed below are T cell receptor beta chains from one sample, sequenced in a study of response to subunit inactivated influenza vaccine. One entry per CDR3 protein, called by TCRdb with MiXCR from the RT-PCR reads. The repertoire holds about 570,000 distinct CDR3 sequences, about 11% seen once, with approximately 11% in the top ten. The same sample was also studied in work on T cells expressing NK-cell markers.

The sequencing here drew on PBMCs from blood, taken on the day of vaccination. All receptors come from a man in his fifties who received an inactivated influenza vaccine. Each CDR3 is given with its conserved first and last residue. A D gene is named only where the DNA matches it firmly. Size values are once, few and many counts, or a class for expanded clones, and some rows have none.

TRBV6-2/TRBV6-3,TRBD2,TRBJ2-3,few,CASSEGLAGIGRDTQYF,TGTGCCAGCAGCGAGGGACTAGCGGGGATCGGGCGGGATACGCAGTATTTT
TRBV4-2,TRBD1,TRBJ1-4,-,CASSSGGGEKLFF,TGTGCCAGCAGTTCAGGGGGCGGTGAAAAACTGTTTTTT
TRBV7-9,-,TRBJ1-1,few,CASSSTMGTEAFF,TGTGCCAGCAGCTCCACTATGGGGACTGAAGCTTTCTTT
TRBV3-1,-,TRBJ1-1,few,CASSHTSTEAFF,TGTGCCAGCAGCCACACATCCACTGAAGCTTTCTTT
TRBV24-1,-,TRBJ2-7,-,CATSSTEHYEQYF,TGTGCCACCAGTTCGACAGAACACTACGAGCAGTACTTC
TRBV9,TRBD2,TRBJ2-7,many,CASSVGSGSYEQYF,TGTGCCAGCAGCGTAGGTAGCGGGAGTTACGAGCAGTACTTC
TRBV20-1,TRBD2,TRBJ2-3,few,CSAREGTTTRDTQYF,TGCAGTGCTAGAGAGGGGACTACTACCAGGGATACGCAGTATTTT
TRBV29-1,-,TRBJ1-3,many,CSVEVISGNTIYF,TGCAGCGTTGAGGTTATCTCTGGAAACACCATATATTTT
TRBV18,TRBD1,TRBJ2-2,few,CASDRGDTGELFF,TGTGCCAGCGACAGGGGCGACACCGGGGAGCTGTTTTTT
TRBV4-1,-,TRBJ1-1,many,CASSQFHLRRGPEAFF,TGCGCCAGCAGCCAATTCCACCTCCGTCGGGGCCCTGAAGCTTTCTTT
TRBV7-9,-,TRBJ2-3,few,CASSHPGTDTQYF,TGTGCCAGCAGCCACCCGGGGACAGATACGCAGTATTTT
TRBV9,-,TRBJ2-1,few,CASSVEVGNNEQFF,TGTGCCAGCAGCGTAGAGGTAGGGAACAATGAGCAGTTCTTC
TRBV5-1,TRBD2,TRBJ2-5,few,CASSQGTSRETQYF,TGCGCCAGCAGTCAAGGGACTAGTCGGGAGACCCAGTACTTC
TRBV14,-,TRBJ1-2,many,CASSPLGGGSSYTF,TGTGCCAGCAGCCCCCTTGGCGGGGGATCAAGCTACACCTTC
TRBV12-3/TRBV12-4,-,TRBJ1-2,many,CASSLGLGSGYTF,TGTGCCAGCAGTTTAGGATTGGGGTCTGGCTACACCTTC
TRBV6-5,TRBD1,TRBJ1-5,-,CASSWDRSGPQHF,TGTGCCAGCAGTTGGGACAGAAGTGGGCCCCAGCATTTT
TRBV24-1,-,TRBJ2-5,few,CATSAGRFDGSETQYF,TGTGCCACCAGTGCCGGCCGTTTCGACGGCTCAGAGACCCAGTACTTC
TRBV29-1,-,TRBJ2-7,many,CSVRQSYEQYF,TGCAGCGTTCGCCAGTCCTACGAGCAGTACTTC
TRBV4-2,-,TRBJ1-6,few,CASSQDAGVLFNSPLHF,TGTGCCAGCAGCCAAGATGCGGGGGTGCTCTTTAATTCACCCCTCCACTTT
TRBV4-2,-,TRBJ2-5,-,CASSQEGWGWETQYF,TGTGCCAGCAGCCAAGAAGGGTGGGGCTGGGAGACCCAGTACTTC
TRBV11-2,-,TRBJ2-5,few,CASSPSGYPSETQYF,TGTGCCAGCAGCCCGAGCGGGTACCCCTCAGAGACCCAGTACTTC
TRBV27,TRBD1,TRBJ2-7,-,CASSLSAGTGYYEQYF,TGTGCCAGCAGTTTATCGGCCGGGACAGGGTACTACGAGCAGTACTTC
TRBV11-3,-,TRBJ2-3,few,CASSFDGSTDTQYF,TGTGCCAGCAGCTTCGATGGGAGCACAGATACGCAGTATTTT
TRBV5-1,-,TRBJ2-5,-,CASSLVPQGGTQQETQYF,TGCGCCAGCAGCTTGGTACCCCAGGGTGGCACACAACAAGAGACCCAGTACTTC
TRBV29-1,-,TRBJ2-3,-,CSVGPRGGRTGGDTQYF,TGCAGCGTTGGACCCCGAGGGGGGAGGACGGGGGGAGATACGCAGTATTTT
TRBV27,TRBD2,TRBJ2-1,few,CASPQRQVQTSGTSLYNEQFF,TGTGCCAGCCCTCAACGACAGGTTCAGACTAGCGGGACGTCCCTCTACAATGAGCAGTTCTTC
TRBV5-1,TRBD2,TRBJ2-7,-,CASSLRVSGGYEQYF,TGCGCCAGCAGCTTACGAGTGTCGGGAGGCTACGAGCAGTACTTC
TRBV7-2,-,TRBJ2-5,few,CASSPFQRETQYF,TGTGCCAGCAGCCCTTTCCAGCGGGAGACCCAGTACTTC
TRBV7-9,TRBD1,TRBJ1-1,few,CASSDRDRGFMNTEAFF,TGTGCCAGCAGCGACCGGGACAGGGGATTCATGAACACTGAAGCTTTCTTT
TRBV2,TRBD1,TRBJ2-1,-,CASKGTGQNEQFF,TGTGCCAGCAAAGGGACAGGGCAAAATGAGCAGTTCTTC
TRBV2,-,TRBJ1-5,-,CASKGGPRSNQPQHF,TGTGCCAGCAAGGGGGGGCCGAGGAGCAATCAGCCCCAGCATTTT
TRBV15,-,TRBJ2-3,-,CATSREQLDTQYF,TGTGCCACCAGCAGAGAACAGCTAGATACGCAGTATTTT
TRBV18,TRBD2,TRBJ2-1,-,CASSTLAGESYNEQFF,TGTGCCAGCTCAACGCTAGCGGGAGAGTCCTACAATGAGCAGTTCTTC
TRBV5-5,-,TRBJ1-1,-,CASSLGYTGEAFF,TGTGCCAGCAGCTTGGGGTATACCGGTGAAGCTTTCTTT
TRBV28,-,TRBJ1-1,few,CATRSGGAGAITEAFF,TGTGCCACACGGAGCGGGGGGGCGGGGGCAATCACTGAAGCTTTCTTT